The 7 T cell receptor beta chains reported below all come from one sample, sequenced in a study of blood T cell repertoires in COVID-19. Libraries were prepared by immunoSEQ multiplex PCR; TCRdb keeps only in-frame clonotypes and omits some of them. The repertoire has roughly 200,000 clones, about 87% of them found once; the top ten carry around 3.1%. The sequencing sample was made of peripheral blood. The receptor source for this set is a man in his 60s with acute or convalescent COVID-19.

CDR3 loop: CASSLEANGDTIYF. In nucleotides, the CDR3 is TGTGCCAGCAGCTTAGAGGCTAACGGGGACACCATATATTTT. The chain links TRBV11-2 to TRBJ1-3; no reliable D call. The CDR3 contains 14 residues. Trimming shortened V by 0 bases and J by 8 bases, and 11 bases separated the two germline ends. CDR1 and CDR2 (germline): SGHAT, FQNNGV.

The V call is TRBV3-1 (or the pseudogene TRBV3-2), the J call TRBJ1-1; the match to TRBD1 covers 10 bases. This CDR3 is 15 amino acids long. Germline loops: CDR1 LGHDT, CDR2 YNNKEL (reference sequence). V was pared by 4 bases and J by 7 bases, with 9 bases of the junction left unmatched. The CDR3 nucleotides read TGTGCCAGCAGCCGATCGCCCGGGACAGGGGTTGAAGCTTTCTTT. Residues: CASSRSPGTGVEAFF.

V and J are TRBV5-4 and TRBJ2-7, with TRBD2 matching 8 bases. This CDR3 has 16 amino acids. V was pared by 0 bases and J by 7 bases, with 12 bases of the junction left unmatched. Germline CDR1 reads SGHNT; CDR2 reads YYREEE (reference sequence). DNA for the CDR3: TGTGCCAGCAGCTTGGGTCCTGCGGGGGGCCGTATGGAGCAGTACTTC. This translates into CASSLGPAGGRMEQYF.

This clone has only a few counts. V and J are TRBV27 and TRBJ2-2; D is unclear. Trimming pared 5 bases from V and 3 bases from J, leaving 10 bases between. This CDR3 region has 14 residues. The germline gives CDR1 MNHEY, CDR2 SMNVEV (reference sequence). Written as DNA, the CDR3 is TGTGCCAGCAGTCCCTTCCCGGACACCGGGGAGCTGTTTTTT. Its protein product is CASSPFPDTGELFF.

CDR3 nucleotide sequence: TGTGCCAGCAGCTTGGTACAGGGGGCGTATGGCTACACCTTC. It translates to CASSLVQGAYGYTF. The chain is built from TRBV5-5 and TRBJ1-2; 9 bases map to TRBD1. The ends lost 0 bases at V and 5 bases at J; junction bases unmatched: 2. The CDR3 sequence is 14 residues long. Germline-derived CDR1 and CDR2 are SGHKS and YYEKEE (reference sequence).

This chain uses TRBV10-3 with TRBJ1-1; tentative D call: TRBD1 (6 bases). Trimming shortened V by 7 bases and J by 2 bases, and 11 bases separated the two germline ends. This CDR3 is 13 amino acids long. The V gene's germline CDR1 is ENHRY and CDR2 SYGVKD. The chain's CDR3 is CAITGGINTEAFF. CDR3 nucleotide sequence: TGTGCCATCACGGGGGGCATAAACACTGAAGCTTTCTTT.

The chain couples TRBV5-1 to TRBJ2-2, with 12 bases lining up with TRBD1. The CDR3 spans 16 residues. V lost 4 bases to trimming and J lost 7 bases; unmatched junction nucleotides: 8. CDR1 SGHRS and CDR2 YFSETQ come from the germline V gene. CDR3 region: CASSGGTGGRGGELFF. DNA of the CDR3: TGCGCCAGCAGCGGCGGGACAGGGGGCCGCGGCGGGGAGCTGTTTTTT. The entire variable domain, with the rest obtained from reference TRBV5-1 and TRBJ2-2, is as follows: KAGVTQTPRYLIKTRGQQVTLSCSPISGHRSVSWYQQTPGQGLQFLFEYFSETQRNKGNFPGRFSGRQFSNSRSEMNVSTLELGDSALYLCASSGGTGGRGGELFFGEGSRLTVL.